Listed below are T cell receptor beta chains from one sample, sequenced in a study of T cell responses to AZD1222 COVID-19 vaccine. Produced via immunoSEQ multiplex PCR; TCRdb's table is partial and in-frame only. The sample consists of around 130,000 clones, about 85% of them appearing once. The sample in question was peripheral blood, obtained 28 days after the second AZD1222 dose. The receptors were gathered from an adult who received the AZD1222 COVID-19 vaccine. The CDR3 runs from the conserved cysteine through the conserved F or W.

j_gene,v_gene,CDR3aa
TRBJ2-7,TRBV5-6,CASSLELSYEQYF
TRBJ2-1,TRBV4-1,CASSQVSGEVNEQFF
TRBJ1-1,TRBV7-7,CASSLDWGTEAFF
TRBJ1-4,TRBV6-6,CASSQGGEKLFF
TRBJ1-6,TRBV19,CASSMTTVSYNSPLHF
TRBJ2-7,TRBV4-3,CASSQESVTYEQYF
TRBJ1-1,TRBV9,CASSSLTGADTEAFF
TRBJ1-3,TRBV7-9,CASSPGANSGNTIYF
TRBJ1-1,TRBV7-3,CASSLTPGRDTEAFF
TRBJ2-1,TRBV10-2,CASSESVQGGREQFF
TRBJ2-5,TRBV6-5,CASRLLAGRETQYF
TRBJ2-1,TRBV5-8,CASSLAKTSGSYNEQFF
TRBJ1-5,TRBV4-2,CASSQPEGGDYQPQHF
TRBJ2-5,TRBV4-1,CASSQGRNSGGHQETQYF
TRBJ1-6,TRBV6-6,CASSYGAGWNSPLHF
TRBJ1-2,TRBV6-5,CASSRQGIYTF
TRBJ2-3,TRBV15,CATSRDWAGGTDTQYF
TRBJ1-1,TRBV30,CAWGLRLEAFF
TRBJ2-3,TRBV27,CASSLVGGYTDTQYF
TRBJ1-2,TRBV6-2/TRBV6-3,CASSYDFNYGYTF
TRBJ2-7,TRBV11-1,CASSTDRDEQYF
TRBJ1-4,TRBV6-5,CASRRTANEKLFF
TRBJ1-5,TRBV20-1,CSASGRGNQPQHF
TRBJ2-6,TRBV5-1,CASSLDSGANVLTF
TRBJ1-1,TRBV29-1,CSVVGPGLNTEAFF
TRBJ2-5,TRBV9,CASSPARSETQYF
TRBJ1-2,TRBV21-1,CASSARLGGPNYGYTF
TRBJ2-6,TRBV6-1,CASSESFSGANVLTF
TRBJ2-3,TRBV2,CASDASRGTDTQYF
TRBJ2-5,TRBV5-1,CASSLDPAGGQETQYF
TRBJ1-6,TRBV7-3,CASRNDYNSPLHF
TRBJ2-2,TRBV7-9,CASSTEVGTGELFF
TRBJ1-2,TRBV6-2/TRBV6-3,CASSNDRGRVYGYTF
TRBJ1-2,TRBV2,CASSPRVNYGYTF
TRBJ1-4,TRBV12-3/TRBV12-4,CASSRDRGEKLFF
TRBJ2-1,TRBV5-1,CASSSGTGSYNEQFF
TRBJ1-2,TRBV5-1,CASSLERQGANYGYTF
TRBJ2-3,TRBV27,CASRYRETDTQYF
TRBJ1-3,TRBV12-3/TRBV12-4,CASTSSGNTIYF
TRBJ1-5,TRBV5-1,CASSLGQGGSQPQHF
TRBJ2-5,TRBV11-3,CASSLHLGGAETQYF
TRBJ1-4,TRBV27,CASGGQGREKLFF
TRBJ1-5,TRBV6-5,CASSYSGYQPQHF
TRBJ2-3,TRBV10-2,CASTFYFDGSTDTQYF
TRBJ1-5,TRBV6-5,CASTKGSHQPQHF
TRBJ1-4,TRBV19,CASSIGASYEKLFF
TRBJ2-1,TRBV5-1,CASSGAGPYNEQFF
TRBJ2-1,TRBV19,CASKGGSDEQFF